What follows are 26 T cell receptor beta chains derived from one specimen sequenced in a study of identical twins. TCRdb re-derived calls from the 5' RACE reads in MiXCR, one entry per CDR3 protein. The table has about 890,000 distinct CDR3 sequences, around 12% seen once. This sample was also put to use in a study of yellow fever vaccine responses in identical twins.

Sequencing was carried out using PBMCs. The origin of the receptors is a woman younger than 30 in good health.

This clonotype was picked up a small number of times. The chain recombines TRBV12-3 or TRBV12-4 with TRBJ2-2; a possible D gene is TRBD2 (5 bases). This CDR3 region has 16 residues. Trimming took off 5 bases at V and 4 bases at J, with 17 bases between the two ends. CDR3 protein: CASSPEGLQSTGELFF. The CDR3 DNA reads as TGTGCCAGCAGTCCCGAGGGTTTGCAAAGCACCGGGGAGCTGTTTTTT.

This clonotype was detected a few times. The genes are TRBV6-5 and TRBJ2-1, with 7 bases lining up with TRBD2. The CDR3 spans 17 residues. The V gene end was trimmed by 2 bases and the J gene end by 11 bases; junction bases not matched to a gene: 18. Germline lookup yields CDR1 MNHEY and CDR2 SVGAGI. The CDR3 spells CASSYKTSSGTTMKQFF. The CDR3 DNA follows: TGTGCCAGCAGTTACAAGACCAGCTCAGGGACTACAATGAAGCAGTTCTTC.

This clonotype was found many times. The chain joins TRBV4-1 to TRBJ2-1; 10 nucleotides match TRBD2. The CDR3 length is 17 residues. Germline trimming cut 3 bases from V and 1 base from J; bases unmatched to any gene: 6. The germline V gene encodes CDR1 MGHRA and CDR2 YSYEKL. The CDR3 sequence: CASSQGRAGGSYNEQFF. The DNA for the CDR3 is TGCGCCAGCAGCCAGGGAAGAGCGGGGGGGTCCTACAATGAGCAGTTCTTC.

In this sample, this clonotype turned up a few times. The chain recombines TRBV28 with TRBJ2-1; D is perhaps TRBD1 (6 bases). The germline CDR1 and CDR2 sequences are MDHEN and SYDVKM. This CDR3 comprises 13 residues. Trimming shortened V by 8 bases and J by 10 bases, and 18 bases separated the two germline ends. Here the CDR3 reads CASLSQQGGEQFF. Written as DNA, the CDR3 is TGTGCCAGCCTAAGTCAACAGGGTGGCGAGCAGTTCTTC.

This clonotype was detected only a few times. The chain uses TRBV7-9 and TRBJ2-1, with D possibly being TRBD1 (5 bases). The CDR3 has 15 residues. Trimming left V 0 bases short and J 12 bases short, with 18 bases between. Germline CDR1 and CDR2: SEHNR and FQNEAQ (reference sequence). CDR3 in amino acids: CASSLAGALTVRQFF. CDR3 in DNA: TGTGCCAGCAGCTTAGCTGGGGCTCTTACAGTGCGGCAGTTCTTC.

The genes are TRBV20-1 and TRBJ2-7; perhaps TRBD1 as D (5 bases). The CDR3 consists of 13 residues. In germline, CDR1 is DFQATT, CDR2 SNEGSKA (reference sequence). Between the trimmed V and J ends, which lost 8 bases and 5 bases, there was a span of 19 bases. CDR3 protein: CSLETANNNEQYV. CDR3 bases: TGCAGTCTAGAGACAGCGAATAATAACGAGCAGTACGTC.

Ten or more counts support this clonotype. The chain couples TRBV29-1 to TRBJ2-5; tentative D call: TRBD1 (6 bases). Germline CDR1 SQVTM, CDR2 ANQGSEA. The CDR3 is 14 amino acids. V shed 7 bases and J shed 3 bases, with 18 bases lying between them. The CDR3 DNA is TGCAGCGGCCAACAGGGAATTTCTAAAGAGACCCAGTACTTC. This gives the protein CSGQQGISKETQYF. Together with reference TRBV29-1 and TRBJ2-5, the CDR3 gives the full variable domain: SAVISQKPSRDICQRGTSLTIQCQVDSQVTMMFWYRQQPGQSLTLIATANQGSEATYESGFVIDKFPISRPNLTFSTLTVSNMSPEDSSIYLCSGQQGISKETQYFGPGTRLLVL.

The chain couples TRBV10-3 to TRBJ2-1, with 12 bases aligning to TRBD1. The CDR3 loop spans 14 amino acids. The V gene's germline CDR1 is ENHRY and CDR2 SYGVKD. The J segment lost 10 bases and the V segment lost 7 bases, leaving 8 bases of the junction unmatched. Here the CDR3 DNA reads TGTGCCATCAATCCGGGACAGGGGGCGATGGAGCAGTTCTTC. This encodes CAINPGQGAMEQFF.

This clonotype was seen a few times. V gene TRBV24-1 combines with J gene TRBJ2-2; possibly TRBD2 for D (6 bases). Trimming stripped 4 bases from V and 0 bases from J, with 17 bases between. Germline V gene lookup returns CDR1 KGHDR and CDR2 SFDVKD. CDR3 length: 18 residues. The CDR3 sequence is CATSETAGHKPNTGELFF. CDR3 nucleotides: TGTGCCACCAGTGAGACGGCGGGGCACAAACCGAACACCGGGGAGCTGTTTTTT.

In this sample, this clonotype turned up a few times. The CDR3 sequence: CASSQETGSNSPLHF. CDR3 nucleotides: TGCGCCAGCAGCCAAGAGACAGGGTCTAATTCACCCCTCCACTTT. V usage is TRBV4-1 and J usage is TRBJ1-6; TRBD1 aligns across 7 bases. Germline V gene lookup returns CDR1 MGHRA and CDR2 YSYEKL. V lost 0 bases, J lost 6 bases, and 2 bases stayed unmatched. The CDR3 covers 15 residues.

The chain employs TRBV6-5 and TRBJ2-3; D is uncertain. CDR3 length: 12 amino acids. Germline-derived CDR1 and CDR2 are MNHEY and SVGAGI. V lost 7 bases and J lost 8, with 13 bases in between. The CDR3 loop is CASTAGSTTQYF. The CDR3, as DNA: TGTGCCAGCACGGCCGGTTCGACTACGCAGTATTTT.

The chain has TRBV6-1 and TRBJ2-6; no reliable D call. V lost 4 bases and J lost 2, with 6 bases in between. CDR3 length: 14 amino acids. Germline CDR1 is MNHNS and CDR2 is SASEGT. The CDR3 DNA is TGTGCCAGCAGTGGGACCCCTGGGGCCAACGTCCTGACTTTC. This translates into CASSGTPGANVLTF.

The genes are TRBV10-3 and TRBJ2-1; tentatively, D is TRBD2 (6 bases). Trimming left V 6 bases short and J 5 bases short, with 8 bases between. Germline CDR1 reads ENHRY; CDR2 reads SYGVKD. The CDR3 sequence is 12 residues long. The CDR3 DNA reads as TGTGCCATCAGGGGGGAGGACAATGAGCAGTTCTTC. Its protein is CAIRGEDNEQFF.

This clonotype was found many times. V and J are TRBV3-1 and TRBJ2-1; 10 bases agree with TRBD2. Per germline, CDR1 LGHDT and CDR2 YNNKEL (reference sequence). The ends lost 2 bases at V and 5 bases at J; junction bases unmatched: 0. The CDR3 contains 14 residues. CDR3 sequence: CASSQTSGDNEQFF. DNA for the CDR3: TGTGCCAGCAGCCAAACTAGCGGGGACAATGAGCAGTTCTTC.

This clonotype was found many times. The genes are TRBV5-1 and TRBJ1-1, with 7 positions matching TRBD1. Losses at the gene ends were 4 bases for V and 10 bases for J; bases not matched to a gene: 10. CDR1 SGHRS and CDR2 YFSETQ come from the germline V gene. The CDR3 contains 13 residues. CDR3 in amino acids: CASSTGGQVVAFF. The DNA of the CDR3 is TGCGCCAGCAGCACAGGAGGACAGGTGGTAGCTTTCTTT.

The chain combines TRBV28 with TRBJ2-7; 8 bases fit TRBD1. Unmatched junction bases numbered 11, after V lost 6 bases and J lost 4 bases. Germline CDR1 is MDHEN and CDR2 is SYDVKM. CDR3 size: 15 residues. DNA of the CDR3: TGTGCCAGCAGCTTTAGCACAGGGGGTAGATACGAGCAGTACTTC. Translating gives CASSFSTGGRYEQYF.

This rearrangement joins TRBV5-5 to TRBJ2-1; TRBD2 is a possible D gene (6 bases). This CDR3 has 15 residues. Germline-derived CDR1 and CDR2 are SGHKS and YYEKEE (reference sequence). V gave up 0 bases and J gave up 8 bases, with 15 bases separating them. The CDR3 is CASSLVEASAYEQFF. As DNA, the CDR3 is TGTGCCAGCAGCTTGGTAGAGGCTAGCGCGTATGAGCAGTTCTTC.

This clonotype was seen at least ten times. This chain joins TRBV9 and TRBJ1-1; a weak D match, TRBD1 (5 bases). Per the germline V gene, CDR1 is SGDLS and CDR2 is YYNGEE. Trimming removed 3 bases from V and 5 bases from J, with 14 bases in between. CDR3 size: 14 residues. CDR3 in amino acids: CASSAVGGRTEAFF. The CDR3 nucleotides are TGTGCCAGCAGCGCGGTGGGGGGTCGGACTGAAGCTTTCTTT.

This clonotype has a handful of counts. The chain combines TRBV28 with TRBJ2-1; 10 nucleotides align to TRBD1. Germline lookup yields CDR1 MDHEN and CDR2 SYDVKM. The CDR3 spans 14 residues. V was clipped by 5 bases and J by 10 bases; unmatched bases: 8. The CDR3 loop reads CASSETGGGGEQFF. The CDR3 nucleotides read TGTGCCAGCAGTGAGACAGGGGGCGGGGGGGAGCAGTTCTTC.

This rearrangement joins TRBV9 to TRBJ2-7, with 10 bases lining up with TRBD2. Losses at the gene ends were 4 bases for V and 6 bases for J; bases not matched to a gene: 10. The CDR3 has 15 residues. CDR1 and CDR2 (germline): SGDLS, YYNGEE. The DNA for the CDR3 is TGTGCCAGCAGCCCAACCGGGCTAGCGGGAGCCGAGCAGTACTTC. Protein product: CASSPTGLAGAEQYF.

Many counts were recorded for this clonotype. The genes are TRBV7-2 and TRBJ1-2; 9 bases align to TRBD1. The germline gives CDR1 SGHTA, CDR2 FQGNSA. CDR3 length: 17 amino acids. Trimming cost V 5 bases and J 4 bases; bases outside gene matches: 14. The CDR3 reads CASSLGQGRNQRYGYTF. The CDR3 DNA is TGTGCCAGCAGCCTTGGACAGGGGCGGAATCAACGCTATGGCTACACCTTC.

This chain links TRBV18 with TRBJ2-7, with a possible D match to TRBD2 (6 bases). The germline gives CDR1 KGHSH, CDR2 LQKENI. The length of the CDR3 is 11 residues. The V gene lost 6 bases and the J gene lost 7 bases, with 10 bases spanning the gap. CDR3 protein: CASSSGEEQYV. The CDR3 DNA sequence: TGTGCCAGCTCCTCGGGGGAAGAGCAGTACGTC.

This clonotype was counted many times. This sequence joins TRBV4-1 and TRBJ1-6; TRBD1 matches 10 bases. CDR3 length: 15 amino acids. J gave up 8 bases and V 4 bases, and 5 bases lay outside the gene matches. CDR1 is MGHRA, CDR2 YSYEKL, per germline. CDR3 protein: CASSPRGTGDSPLHF. The DNA of the CDR3 is TGCGCCAGCAGCCCCCGCGGGACAGGGGATTCACCCCTCCACTTT.

This clonotype was seen more than once but under ten times. The chain combines TRBV5-1 with TRBJ1-1; D not resolved. Germline CDR1 SGHRS, CDR2 YFSETQ. The CDR3 consists of 15 residues. V was cut by 4 bases and J by 6 bases, with 19 bases left in between. CDR3 nucleotide sequence: TGCGCCAGCAGCCCTCGACGGGAGGAGCTGGCTGAAGCTTTCTTT. As protein: CASSPRREELAEAFF.

The chain combines TRBV12-3 or TRBV12-4 with TRBJ2-1; 14 bases are shared with TRBD2. The ends lost 5 bases at V and 7 bases at J; junction bases unmatched: 7. The CDR3 contains 16 residues. CDR3 region: CASSKLGTSGSNEQFF. CDR3 nucleotide sequence: TGTGCCAGCAGTAAATTGGGGACTAGCGGGAGTAATGAGCAGTTCTTC.

This clonotype has at least ten counts. V is TRBV11-2 and J is TRBJ2-2, with D unresolved. The germline V and J ends were trimmed by 6 bases and 5 bases, with 10 bases remaining between them. The germline CDR1 and CDR2 sequences are SGHAT and FQNNGV. The CDR3 is 13 amino acids. CDR3 region: CASSLTRTGELFF. CDR3 DNA sequence: TGTGCCAGCAGTTTAACTCGGACCGGGGAGCTGTTTTTT.